These T cell receptor beta chains were read from a single sample in a study of T cells in Graves' hyperthyroidism and ophthalmopathy. Via MiXCR, TCRdb re-called the multiplex PCR reads, giving one row per CDR3 protein. This repertoire shows approximately 610,000 distinct CDR3 sequences, under 15% found once; its top ten account for about 4%. The sequenced sample was blood. Receptor source: a woman aged 35 to 49 with Graves' ophthalmopathy. Both conserved end residues are part of each CDR3. D genes are given only for firm matches. Where a row states a size, it is once, few, many or the class of an expanded clone; other rows omit it.

V	size	J	D	CDR3	DNA
TRBV6-1	many	TRBJ1-5	TRBD1	CASSEGQGRPNQPQHF	TGTGCCAGCAGTGAAGGACAGGGAAGGCCCAATCAGCCCCAGCATTTT
TRBV28	many	TRBJ1-2	-	CASSLAPTATYGYTF	TGTGCCAGCAGTTTGGCCCCCACAGCGACATATGGCTACACCTTC
TRBV28	many	TRBJ1-2	-	CASSTPRGTMRGYTF	TGTGCCAGCAGTACCCCCAGGGGTACCATGAGAGGCTACACCTTC
TRBV30	-	TRBJ1-1	-	CAWRGRQNTEAFF	TGTGCCTGGAGGGGGAGGCAGAACACTGAAGCTTTCTTT
TRBV29-1	-	TRBJ1-5	-	CSVEMESNQPQHF	TGCAGCGTTGAGATGGAGAGCAATCAGCCCCAGCATTTT
TRBV12-3/TRBV12-4	many	TRBJ2-7	-	CASSPNRLGEQYF	TGTGCCAGCAGCCCGAACAGACTCGGCGAGCAGTACTTC
TRBV12-3/TRBV12-4	-	TRBJ2-5	TRBD1	CASSPWTGGTQYF	TGTGCCAGCAGTCCCTGGACAGGGGGGACCCAGTACTTC
TRBV7-2	-	TRBJ2-5	TRBD1	CASSSPRDSWETQYF	TGTGCCAGCAGCTCGCCCCGGGACAGCTGGGAGACCCAGTACTTC
TRBV12-3/TRBV12-4	many	TRBJ2-2	-	CASQASDQRWNTGELFF	TGTGCCAGCCAGGCTTCGGATCAGCGGTGGAACACCGGGGAGCTGTTTTTT
TRBV6-2/TRBV6-3	many	TRBJ1-5	TRBD1	CASSLPGQGEISNQPQHF	TGTGCCAGCAGCCTCCCGGGACAGGGGGAGATTAGCAATCAGCCCCAGCATTTT
TRBV28	few	TRBJ1-1	-	CASSYAPGATNTEAFF	TGTGCCAGCAGTTATGCCCCAGGGGCTACGAACACTGAAGCTTTCTTT
TRBV15	many	TRBJ2-7	-	CATSRGGGTDFYEQYF	TGTGCCACCAGCAGAGGGGGGGGGACAGATTTCTACGAGCAGTACTTC
TRBV5-1	many	TRBJ2-2	TRBD2	CASSLMGLAGPRDTGELFF	TGCGCCAGCAGCTTGATGGGACTAGCGGGACCACGGGACACCGGGGAGCTGTTTTTT
TRBV6-1	-	TRBJ2-5	-	CASSEAMGTTQETQYF	TGTGCCAGCAGTGAAGCTATGGGGACAACCCAAGAGACCCAGTACTTC
TRBV27	-	TRBJ1-1	-	CASSLFQRNTEAFF	TGTGCCAGCAGTCTATTCCAGAGAAACACTGAAGCTTTCTTT
TRBV27	few	TRBJ1-2	-	CASSLNWQGDGYTF	TGTGCCAGCAGTTTAAATTGGCAGGGTGATGGCTACACCTTC
TRBV2	many	TRBJ2-7	-	CASSEVLGRPNF	TGTGCCAGCAGTGAAGTCCTGGGCCGTCCAAACTTC
TRBV5-4	-	TRBJ2-4	TRBD1	CASSRTNRGDIQYF	TGTGCCAGCAGCCGTACAAACAGGGGTGACATTCAGTACTTC
TRBV7-2	many	TRBJ2-7	-	CASSSVPLSSYEQYF	TGTGCCAGCAGCTCAGTTCCCCTGAGCTCCTACGAGCAGTACTTC
TRBV24-1	-	TRBJ2-3	TRBD2	CATSEVSGSGADTQYF	TGTGCCACCAGTGAGGTTAGCGGGAGCGGTGCAGATACGCAGTATTTT
TRBV20-1	many	TRBJ2-5	-	CSAKRGLRDQETQYF	TGCAGTGCTAAGAGGGGCCTTAGAGATCAAGAGACCCAGTACTTC
TRBV27	many	TRBJ1-2	-	CASTTRRGVGYTF	TGTGCCAGCACCACGAGAAGGGGCGTTGGCTACACCTTC
TRBV6-5	many	TRBJ2-7	TRBD2	CASSYSPAGGYEQYF	TGTGCCAGCAGTTACTCGCCCGCGGGGGGGTACGAGCAGTACTTC
TRBV27	-	TRBJ1-3	TRBD1	CASSSRQGARGNTIYF	TGTGCCAGCAGTTCGCGACAGGGGGCGAGGGGAAACACCATATATTTT
TRBV6-2/TRBV6-3	many	TRBJ2-7	-	CASSSTVDEQYF	TGTGCCAGCAGCTCGACTGTGGACGAGCAGTACTTC
TRBV6-5	many	TRBJ2-7	-	CASTGRTTYEQYF	TGTGCCAGCACAGGACGGACCACTTACGAGCAGTACTTC
TRBV19	-	TRBJ2-2	TRBD2	CASSSRGLALKSGELFF	TGTGCCAGTAGTAGCCGGGGACTAGCGTTAAAATCCGGGGAGCTGTTTTTT
TRBV7-2	many	TRBJ2-7	-	CASSSARDGLSYEQYF	TGTGCCAGCAGCTCGGCCCGGGACGGGTTGTCCTACGAGCAGTACTTC
TRBV12-3/TRBV12-4	many	TRBJ2-7	-	CASSLFAGTVYEQYF	TGTGCCAGCAGTTTATTCGCAGGGACCGTCTACGAGCAGTACTTC
TRBV2	few	TRBJ2-7	-	CAGGVESSYEQYF	TGTGCCGGAGGGGTCGAGAGCTCCTACGAGCAGTACTTC
TRBV6-5	-	TRBJ2-7	-	CASSYSRRVDEQYF	TGTGCCAGCAGTTACTCGAGACGGGTGGACGAGCAGTACTTC
TRBV2	many	TRBJ2-7	TRBD1	CASRNTGTGFAEQYF	TGTGCCAGCCGGAATACCGGGACAGGGTTTGCCGAGCAGTACTTC
TRBV19	many	TRBJ2-1	-	CASSIGTINEQFF	TGTGCCAGTAGTATCGGGACAATCAATGAGCAGTTCTTC
TRBV6-7	many	TRBJ2-7	TRBD1	CASSYSKRTGQGAIFDEQYF	TGTGCCAGCAGTTACTCGAAGAGAACGGGACAGGGGGCAATTTTCGACGAGCAGTACTTC
TRBV29-1	few	TRBJ2-7	-	CSSNRSSYEQYF	TGCAGCTCTAATAGGAGCTCCTACGAGCAGTACTTC
TRBV28	many	TRBJ1-1	TRBD1	CASSTGQMTEAFF	TGTGCCAGCAGTACGGGACAGATGACTGAAGCTTTCTTT
TRBV19	-	TRBJ1-1	-	CAAGTVTEAFF	TGTGCCGCCGGGACCGTAACTGAAGCTTTCTTT
TRBV6-2/TRBV6-3	many	TRBJ2-7	-	CASSYSSLPYEQYF	TGTGCCAGCAGTTACTCCTCTCTACCCTACGAGCAGTACTTC
TRBV29-1	many	TRBJ2-7	TRBD2	CSVESGSGTYEQYF	TGCAGCGTTGAAAGCGGGAGTGGTACCTACGAGCAGTACTTC
TRBV6-1	many	TRBJ2-7	-	CASSLDPVDEQYF	TGTGCCAGCTCCCTGGACCCTGTTGACGAGCAGTACTTC
TRBV20-1	-	TRBJ2-7	-	CSAPRGTTYEQYF	TGCAGTGCGCCTCGGGGGACCACCTACGAGCAGTACTTC
TRBV29-1	many	TRBJ2-5	-	CSVEGGAGETQYF	TGCAGCGTTGAGGGGGGCGCGGGGGAGACCCAGTACTTC
TRBV6-1	many	TRBJ2-7	-	CASSELGPSYEQYF	TGTGCCAGCAGTGAACTAGGGCCTTCCTACGAGCAGTACTTC
TRBV12-3/TRBV12-4	many	TRBJ2-4	TRBD1	CASSSVSQGAGKNIQYF	TGTGCCAGCAGCTCAGTCAGCCAGGGGGCAGGCAAAAACATTCAGTACTTC
TRBV19	many	TRBJ1-1	-	CASSRLYSGSREAFF	TGTGCCAGTAGTCGTCTCTATTCAGGGAGTCGTGAAGCTTTCTTT
TRBV4-3	many	TRBJ2-2	-	CASSQDWTGANTGELFF	TGCGCCAGCAGCCAAGATTGGACGGGAGCGAACACCGGGGAGCTGTTTTTT
TRBV20-1	many	TRBJ2-6	TRBD1	CSASQGVTGANVLTF	TGCAGTGCTAGTCAGGGGGTGACCGGGGCCAACGTCCTGACTTTC
TRBV28	many	TRBJ1-5	-	CASSYYRGQPQHF	TGTGCCAGCAGTTACTACCGGGGACAGCCCCAGCATTTT
TRBV11-1	many	TRBJ1-2	-	CASRITDSHKDYGYTF	TGTGCCAGCAGGATAACCGACAGCCATAAAGACTATGGCTACACCTTC
TRBV5-1	many	TRBJ2-7	-	CASSLNGVEQYF	TGCGCCAGCAGCTTGAATGGGGTCGAGCAGTACTTC
TRBV19	many	TRBJ2-7	TRBD2	CASSPWGTSEIYEQYF	TGTGCCAGTAGTCCTTGGGGGACTAGCGAGATATACGAGCAGTACTTC
TRBV30	few	TRBJ2-4	-	CAWRRGGSKNIQYF	TGTGCCTGGAGACGGGGAGGTAGCAAAAACATTCAGTACTTC
TRBV20-1	-	TRBJ1-6	-	CSARVRPGSSYNSPLHF	TGCAGTGCTAGAGTTCGGCCAGGGAGCTCCTATAATTCACCCCTCCACTTT
TRBV12-3/TRBV12-4	many	TRBJ2-7	-	CASRPTRTGWQYF	TGTGCCAGCCGCCCCACCAGAACCGGGTGGCAGTACTTC
TRBV28	many	TRBJ1-1	TRBD1	CASNQGQLNTEAFF	TGTGCCAGCAATCAGGGACAGTTGAACACTGAAGCTTTCTTT